This T cell receptor beta chain is from a study of Ad26.COV2.S vaccination and SARS-CoV-2 variants (dated by TCRdb to the early 2020s). Context from the whole study: Vaccine-arm donors were drawn from COV1001, a multicentre, randomized, double-blind, placebo-controlled phase I-IIa trial of Ad26.COV2.S in healthy adults. The TCR-sequenced set comprised around 30 samples: roughly 19 Ad26.COV2.S vaccine recipients, 5 placebo recipients and 8 SARS-CoV-2 convalescent individuals. TCRbeta repertoire sequencing served as the tool for gauging how specific and how broad the SARS-CoV-2-reactive T cell receptors were following Ad26.COV2.S vaccination. Ad26.COV2.S was administered intramuscularly at a dose of 5x10^10 or 1x10^11 viral particles, either as one shot or as two shots given 56 days apart. Blinding of investigators to trial group allocation was maintained during experiments and outcome assessment. Trial participants were randomized into five groups of five, in which low-dose or high-dose Ad26.COV2.S was given once or twice, or placebo was given on both occasions.

Study-wide findings and limitations: It was noted by the authors that total T cell responses may have been underestimated by the TCR breadth and depth analyses. The study was not powered for comparison of responses between vaccine doses or regimens. Comparable non-spike TCR breadth was observed between vaccine and placebo recipients, consistent with only spike being contained in the vaccine. Compared with placebo recipients, Ad26.COV2.S recipients showed higher spike-specific TCR breadth (P = 0.0014). Substantial breadth of spike-specific CD8+ and CD4+ T cell responses was reported after vaccination.

The immunoSEQ Assay was the method used to sequence TCRbeta CDR3 regions. After extraction, genomic DNA underwent amplification by bias-controlled multiplex PCR, followed by high-throughput sequencing. The paper's processing steps were these. To quantify the absolute abundance of each unique TCRbeta CDR3 region, sequences were collapsed and filtered. T cell fraction was estimated by normalizing TCRbeta template counts to usable DNA, which was measured by amplifying reference genes present in all nucleated cells. Repertoire TCRs were annotated as SARS-CoV-2-specific by exact matching of V gene, CDR3 amino acid sequence and J gene to a known reactive TCR set. MIRA supplied the reference SARS-CoV-2 TCR set, which was filtered for enrichment in COVID-19-positive ImmuneCODE repertoires so that public or cross-reactive TCRs were removed. Based on the MIRA antigens, annotated TCRs were further analysed at the level of specific ORF or position within ORF. Breadth was defined as annotated unique rearrangements over total unique productive rearrangements; depth was the summed frequency of those rearrangements. TCR breadth was compared between groups using two-sided Wilcoxon rank-sum tests. TCRdb obtained this table from immuneACCESS and retained in-frame rearrangements with V and J assigned. These tables miss some clones; where compared with another copy, unresolved V genes account for less than half of the shortfall, and the remainder is unexplained. Clone size and V and J calls were adopted from that table, with D and trimming inferred from the DNA. The sample table contains 400,000 to 450,000 clones; only one count was recorded for approximately 92% of them. More than 9% of the sample lies in the top ten.

With respect to this clone: The antigen it binds to is not known. Base qualities are not at hand, and no much larger clone is one base apart.

V loses 0 bases at its end and J loses 2 bases; junction bases beyond the gene matches: 0. CDR3 length: 14 amino acids, cysteine to phenylalanine. The retained sequence is limited to the CDR3, 42 bases, with the frame set at the first base. The germline V gene specifies SGDLS as CDR1 and YYNGEE as CDR2. The treatment or condition label for this specimen denotes: roughly 20 received Ad26.COV2.S at low or high dose, single or two shots; 5 received placebo; per-sample allocation not given. For vaccine and placebo recipients, repertoires were sequenced using samples collected on day 63 after the first injection. In Cohort 1b, fewer than 30 adults aged 18-55 years were enrolled at a single site in Boston, USA, between 29 July and 7 August 2020. Ad26.COV2.S consisted of a replication-incompetent adenovirus type 26 vector by which a prefusion-stabilized SARS-CoV-2 spike protein from the original Wuhan strain was expressed.

Sequenced material: peripheral blood, taken in a trial of Ad26.COV2.S vaccine versus placebo. The chain employs TRBV9 and TRBJ2-7, with TRBD1 identical over 9 junction bases. The TCR was taken from a person aged 18-60 years who received the Ad26.COV2.S COVID-19 vaccine or a placebo. In nucleotides, the sequence is TGTGCCAGCAGCGTAGGGACAGGGGCCTACGAGCAGTACTTC. Translated, this gives CASSVGTGAYEQYF.